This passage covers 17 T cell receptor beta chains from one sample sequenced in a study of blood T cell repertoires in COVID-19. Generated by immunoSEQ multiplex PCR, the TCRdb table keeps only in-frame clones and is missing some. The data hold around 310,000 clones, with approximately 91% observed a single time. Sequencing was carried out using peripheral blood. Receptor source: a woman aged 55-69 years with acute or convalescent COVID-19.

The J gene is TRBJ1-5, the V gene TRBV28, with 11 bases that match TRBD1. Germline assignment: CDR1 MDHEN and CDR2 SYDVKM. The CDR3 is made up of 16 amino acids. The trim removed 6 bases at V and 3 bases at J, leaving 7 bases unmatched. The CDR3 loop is CASSPWGQGDNQPQHF. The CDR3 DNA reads TGTGCCAGCAGCCCGTGGGGACAGGGGGACAATCAGCCCCAGCATTTT.

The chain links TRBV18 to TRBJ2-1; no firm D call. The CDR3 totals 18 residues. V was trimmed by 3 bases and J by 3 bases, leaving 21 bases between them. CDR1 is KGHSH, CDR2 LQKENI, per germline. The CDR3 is CASSPAIPFERLYNEQFF. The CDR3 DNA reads TGTGCCAGCTCACCGGCTATTCCGTTCGAGAGACTCTACAATGAGCAGTTCTTC.

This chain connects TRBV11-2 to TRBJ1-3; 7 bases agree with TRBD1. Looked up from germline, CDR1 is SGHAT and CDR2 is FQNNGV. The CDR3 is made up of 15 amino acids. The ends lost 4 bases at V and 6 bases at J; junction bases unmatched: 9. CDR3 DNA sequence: TGTGCCAGCAGCTCGGACAGGCTGATCGAAAACACCATATATTTT. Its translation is CASSSDRLIENTIYF.

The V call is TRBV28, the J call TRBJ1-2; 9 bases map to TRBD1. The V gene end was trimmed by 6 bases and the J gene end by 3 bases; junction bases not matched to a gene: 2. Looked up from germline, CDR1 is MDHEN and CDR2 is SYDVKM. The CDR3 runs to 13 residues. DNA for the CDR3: TGTGCCAGCAGCCGGGACAGGGACTATGGCTACACCTTC. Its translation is CASSRDRDYGYTF.

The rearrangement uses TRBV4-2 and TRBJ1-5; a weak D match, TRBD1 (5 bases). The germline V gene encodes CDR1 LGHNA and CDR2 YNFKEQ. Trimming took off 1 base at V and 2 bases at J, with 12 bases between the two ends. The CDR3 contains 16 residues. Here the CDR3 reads CASSQVTGGGNQPQHF. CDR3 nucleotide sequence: TGTGCCAGCAGCCAAGTAACGGGGGGAGGCAATCAGCCCCAGCATTTT.

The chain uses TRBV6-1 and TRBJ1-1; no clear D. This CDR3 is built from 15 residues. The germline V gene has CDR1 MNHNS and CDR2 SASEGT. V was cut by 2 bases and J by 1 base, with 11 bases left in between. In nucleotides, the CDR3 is TGTGCCAGCAGTGAACGGGTAGAGCGGAACACTGAAGCTTTCTTT. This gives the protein CASSERVERNTEAFF.

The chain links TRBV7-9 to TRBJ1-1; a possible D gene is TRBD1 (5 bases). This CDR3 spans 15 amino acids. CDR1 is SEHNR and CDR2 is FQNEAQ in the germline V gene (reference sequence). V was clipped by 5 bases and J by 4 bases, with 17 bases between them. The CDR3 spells CASSPQGAGFTEAFF. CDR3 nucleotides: TGTGCCAGCAGCCCCCAGGGTGCAGGGTTCACTGAAGCTTTCTTT.

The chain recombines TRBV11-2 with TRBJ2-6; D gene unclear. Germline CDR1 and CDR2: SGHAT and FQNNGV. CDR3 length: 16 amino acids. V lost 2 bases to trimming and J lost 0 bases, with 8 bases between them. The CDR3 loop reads CASSLQAISGANVLTF. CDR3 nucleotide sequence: TGTGCCAGCAGCTTACAGGCGATCTCTGGGGCCAACGTCCTGACTTTC.

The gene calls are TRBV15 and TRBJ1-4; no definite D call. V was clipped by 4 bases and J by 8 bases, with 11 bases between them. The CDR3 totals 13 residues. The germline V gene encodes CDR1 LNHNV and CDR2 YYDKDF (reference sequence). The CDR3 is CATSKRQGEKLFF. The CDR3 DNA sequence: TGTGCCACCAGCAAAAGACAAGGCGAAAAACTGTTTTTT.

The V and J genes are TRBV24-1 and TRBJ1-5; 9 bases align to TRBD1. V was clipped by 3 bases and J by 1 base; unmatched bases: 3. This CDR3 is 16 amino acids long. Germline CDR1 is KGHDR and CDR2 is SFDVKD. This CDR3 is CATSDAGTGSNQPQHF. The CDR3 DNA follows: TGTGCCACCAGTGATGCCGGGACAGGGAGCAATCAGCCCCAGCATTTT.

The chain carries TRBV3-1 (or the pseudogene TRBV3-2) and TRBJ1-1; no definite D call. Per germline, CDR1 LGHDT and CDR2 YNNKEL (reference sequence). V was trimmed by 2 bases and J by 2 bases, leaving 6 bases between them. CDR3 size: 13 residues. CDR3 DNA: TGTGCCAGCAGCCAATTTTCTAACACTGAAGCTTTCTTT. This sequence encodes CASSQFSNTEAFF.

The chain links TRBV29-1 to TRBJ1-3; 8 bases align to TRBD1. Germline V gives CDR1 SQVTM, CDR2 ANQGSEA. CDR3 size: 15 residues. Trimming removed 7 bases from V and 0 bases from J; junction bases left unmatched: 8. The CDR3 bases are TGCAGCGCCGAGGGCAGGGGGCCCTCTGGAAACACCATATATTTT. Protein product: CSAEGRGPSGNTIYF.

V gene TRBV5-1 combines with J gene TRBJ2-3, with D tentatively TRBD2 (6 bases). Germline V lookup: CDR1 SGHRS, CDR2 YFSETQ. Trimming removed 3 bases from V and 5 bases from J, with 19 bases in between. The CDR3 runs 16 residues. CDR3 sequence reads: CASSYASVRAGDTQYF. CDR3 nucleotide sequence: TGCGCCAGCAGCTACGCTAGCGTGAGAGCGGGAGATACGCAGTATTTT.

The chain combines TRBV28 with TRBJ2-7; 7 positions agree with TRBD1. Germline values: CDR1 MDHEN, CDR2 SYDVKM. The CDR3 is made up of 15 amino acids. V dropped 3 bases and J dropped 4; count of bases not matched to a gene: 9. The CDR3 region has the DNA TGTGCCAGCAGTTTCCTGACAGGGTTGGAATACGAGCAGTACTTC. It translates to CASSFLTGLEYEQYF.

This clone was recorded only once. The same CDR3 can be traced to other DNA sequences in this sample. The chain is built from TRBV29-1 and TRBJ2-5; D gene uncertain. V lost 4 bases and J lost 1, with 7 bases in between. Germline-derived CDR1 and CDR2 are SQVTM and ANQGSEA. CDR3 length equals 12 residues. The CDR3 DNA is TGCAGCGTTGGGGCCAGCCAAGAGACCCAGTACTTC. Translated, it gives CSVGASQETQYF.

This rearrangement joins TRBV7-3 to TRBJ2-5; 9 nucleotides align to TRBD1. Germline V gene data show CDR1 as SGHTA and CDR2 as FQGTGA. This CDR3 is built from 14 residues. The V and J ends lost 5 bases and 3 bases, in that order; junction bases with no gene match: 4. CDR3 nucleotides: TGTGCCAGCAGCCCCGGGACAGGGAAAGAGACCCAGTACTTC. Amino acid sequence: CASSPGTGKETQYF.

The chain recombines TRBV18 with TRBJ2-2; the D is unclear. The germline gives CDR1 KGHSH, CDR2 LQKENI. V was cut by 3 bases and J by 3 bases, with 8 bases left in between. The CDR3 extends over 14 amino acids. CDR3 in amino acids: CASSPLAYTGELFF. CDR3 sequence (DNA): TGTGCCAGCTCACCGTTGGCCTACACCGGGGAGCTGTTTTTT.